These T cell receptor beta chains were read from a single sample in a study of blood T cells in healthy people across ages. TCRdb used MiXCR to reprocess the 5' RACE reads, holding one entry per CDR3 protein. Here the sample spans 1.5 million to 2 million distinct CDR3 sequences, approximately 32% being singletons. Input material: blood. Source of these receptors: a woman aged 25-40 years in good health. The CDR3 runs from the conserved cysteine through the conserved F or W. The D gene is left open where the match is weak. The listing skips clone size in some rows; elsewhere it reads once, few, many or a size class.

TGTGCCAGCATTCTTGGTACTGAAGCTTTCTTT	CASILGTEAFF	TRBJ1-1	NA	TRBV12-3/TRBV12-4	NA
TGTGCCAGCAGAGCTAGCGGGAGCTCAGATACGCAGTATTTT	CASRASGSSDTQYF	TRBJ2-3	NA	TRBV12-3/TRBV12-4	TRBD2
TGTGCCTCCCGGGGTAATCTGATTTTGGAGACCCAGTACTTC	CASRGNLILETQYF	TRBJ2-5	NA	TRBV6-1	NA
TGTGCCAGCAGTTTGGGCGGGGCGGACAATGAGCAGTTCTTC	CASSLGGADNEQFF	TRBJ2-1	many	TRBV12-3/TRBV12-4	NA
TGTGCCAGCGAACAGAAAAACTATGGCTACACCTTC	CASEQKNYGYTF	TRBJ1-2	few	TRBV28	NA
TGTGCCAGCAGCGCATTTGCGGTAACAGATACGCAGTATTTT	CASSAFAVTDTQYF	TRBJ2-3	few	TRBV7-3	NA
TGTGCCATCAGTGAGGACGGGACGGCCGACCCCCTCCAATTT	CAISEDGTADPLQF	TRBJ1-6	NA	TRBV10-3	NA
TGCAGTTCAGGGACTAGCGGGAGCTCGACACCCTACGAGCAGTACTTC	CSSGTSGSSTPYEQYF	TRBJ2-7	many	TRBV20-1	TRBD2
TGTGCCAGCAGTTTAAGCTTGACCGGGGAGCTGTTTTTT	CASSLSLTGELFF	TRBJ2-2	few	TRBV12-3/TRBV12-4	NA
TGCGCCAGCAGCTTGACCCTCTCCTACGAGCAGTACTTC	CASSLTLSYEQYF	TRBJ2-7	many	TRBV5-1	NA
TGTGCTAGCAGCCGCTCCGCTAGCGGGAGGGCCTCCTACGAGCAGTACTTC	CASSRSASGRASYEQYF	TRBJ2-7	NA	TRBV3-1	TRBD2
TGTGCCAGCAGTTCGGCGGATTACGAGCAGTACTTC	CASSSADYEQYF	TRBJ2-7	NA	TRBV27	NA
TGTGCCAGCAGCTTCACAGGGTGGACTGAAGCTTTCTTT	CASSFTGWTEAFF	TRBJ1-1	NA	TRBV7-9	NA
TGCAGCGTGGAAGGCAACAACACCGGGGAGCTGTTTTTT	CSVEGNNTGELFF	TRBJ2-2	few	TRBV29-1	NA
TGTGCCAGCAGCATCGACAGCCTCAATGAAAAACTGTTTTTT	CASSIDSLNEKLFF	TRBJ1-4	NA	TRBV7-9	NA
TGTGCCAGCAGTTATACAAGCGGGAGATGGTCCTACAATGAGCAGTTCTTC	CASSYTSGRWSYNEQFF	TRBJ2-1	NA	TRBV28	TRBD2
TGTGCCAGCAGCCCAAACCCAGAGACCCAGTACTTC	CASSPNPETQYF	TRBJ2-5	NA	TRBV7-2	NA
TGTGCCAGCAGCTTGACTAGCGGGAGGGCCAGCTCCTACAATGAGCAGTTCTTC	CASSLTSGRASSYNEQFF	TRBJ2-1	few	TRBV6-5	TRBD2
TGTGCCAGCGGAGGGGGCGGGACCTACAATGAGCAGTTCTTC	CASGGGGTYNEQFF	TRBJ2-1	NA	TRBV9	NA
TGCAGTGCTGAGAGGGAAAGGAACTATGGCTACACCTTC	CSAERERNYGYTF	TRBJ1-2	NA	TRBV20-1	NA
TGCAGTGCTATTTCCTCGGGGAGCTATGGCTACACCTTC	CSAISSGSYGYTF	TRBJ1-2	few	TRBV20-1	NA
TGCGCCAGCCGGGACTCTGGGGCCGACGTCCTGACTTTC	CASRDSGADVLTF	TRBJ2-6	NA	TRBV5-1	NA
TGTGCCAGCAGTTTCTCCGGGGGGGCTGGTGGGACCCAGTACTTC	CASSFSGGAGGTQYF	TRBJ2-5	few	TRBV12-3/TRBV12-4	TRBD2
TGTGCCAGCAGTTTGGACAGGGGTAAAAACATTCAGTACTTC	CASSLDRGKNIQYF	TRBJ2-4	NA	TRBV6-2/TRBV6-3	TRBD1
TGCAGTGCGCCTCCAGGGCCTGGCGACGAGCAGTACTTC	CSAPPGPGDEQYF	TRBJ2-7	NA	TRBV20-1	NA
TGCGCCAGCAGCTTGGATGCTAGCGGGAGGGTGGAGACCCAGTACTTC	CASSLDASGRVETQYF	TRBJ2-5	few	TRBV5-1	TRBD2